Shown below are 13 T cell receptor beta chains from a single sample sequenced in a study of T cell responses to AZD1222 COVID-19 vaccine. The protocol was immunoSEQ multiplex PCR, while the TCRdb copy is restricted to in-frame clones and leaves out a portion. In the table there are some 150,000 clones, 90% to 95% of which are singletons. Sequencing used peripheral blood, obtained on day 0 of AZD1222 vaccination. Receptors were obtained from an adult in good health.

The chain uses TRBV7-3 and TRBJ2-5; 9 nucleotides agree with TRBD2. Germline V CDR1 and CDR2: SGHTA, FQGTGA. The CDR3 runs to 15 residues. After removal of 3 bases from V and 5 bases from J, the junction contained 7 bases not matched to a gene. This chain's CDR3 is CASSFAGGLRETQYF. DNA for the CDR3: TGTGCCAGCAGCTTCGCGGGAGGGCTAAGGGAGACCCAGTACTTC. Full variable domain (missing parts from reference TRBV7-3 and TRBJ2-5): GAGVSQTPSNKVTEKGKYVELRCDPISGHTALYWYRQSLGQGPEFLIYFQGTGAADDSGLPNDRFFAVRPEGSVSTLKIQRTERGDSAVYLCASSFAGGLRETQYFGPGTRLLVL.

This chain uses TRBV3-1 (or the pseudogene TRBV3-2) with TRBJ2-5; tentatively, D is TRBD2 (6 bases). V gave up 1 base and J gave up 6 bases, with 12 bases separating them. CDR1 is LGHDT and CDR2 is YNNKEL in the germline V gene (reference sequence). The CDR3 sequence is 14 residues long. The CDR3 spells CASSQGPEGKTQYF. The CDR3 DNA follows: TGTGCCAGCAGCCAAGGACCGGAGGGCAAGACCCAGTACTTC.

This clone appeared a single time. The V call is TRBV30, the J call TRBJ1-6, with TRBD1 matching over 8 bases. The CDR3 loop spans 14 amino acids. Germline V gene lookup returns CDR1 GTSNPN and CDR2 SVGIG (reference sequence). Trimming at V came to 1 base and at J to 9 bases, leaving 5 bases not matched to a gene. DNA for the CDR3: TGTGCCTGGAGTGAGCAGGGGGCAAGTTCACCCCTCCACTTT. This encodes CAWSEQGASSPLHF.

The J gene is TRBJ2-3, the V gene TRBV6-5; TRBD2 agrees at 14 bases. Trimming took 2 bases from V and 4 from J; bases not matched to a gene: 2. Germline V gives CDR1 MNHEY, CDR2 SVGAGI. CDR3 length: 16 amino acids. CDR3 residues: CASSYATSGGADTQYF. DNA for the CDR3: TGTGCCAGCAGTTACGCGACTAGCGGGGGGGCAGATACGCAGTATTTT.

The CDR3 loop reads CASSQDGTSGADTQYF. The CDR3 coding sequence is TGTGCCAGCAGCCAAGACGGGACTAGCGGGGCAGATACGCAGTATTTT. V gene TRBV4-2 combines with J gene TRBJ2-3, with TRBD2 matching over 13 bases. The CDR3 runs to 16 residues. Germline V gives CDR1 LGHNA, CDR2 YNFKEQ. The V gene end was trimmed by 0 bases and the J gene end by 4 bases; junction bases not matched to a gene: 1.

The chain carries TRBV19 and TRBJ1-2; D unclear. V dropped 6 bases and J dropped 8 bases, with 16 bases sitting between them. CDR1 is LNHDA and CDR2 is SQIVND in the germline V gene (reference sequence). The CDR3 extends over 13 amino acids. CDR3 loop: CASSIPGRVGYTF. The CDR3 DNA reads TGTGCCAGTAGCATTCCGGGGAGGGTCGGCTACACCTTC.

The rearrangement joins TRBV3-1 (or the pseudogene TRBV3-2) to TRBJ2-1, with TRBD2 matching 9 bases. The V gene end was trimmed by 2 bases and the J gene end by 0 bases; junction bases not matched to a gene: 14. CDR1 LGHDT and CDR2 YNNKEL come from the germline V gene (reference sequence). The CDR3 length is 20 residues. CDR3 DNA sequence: TGTGCCAGCAGCCAAAAACGGGGGAGACTAGCGGAGAGCTCCTACAATGAGCAGTTCTTC. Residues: CASSQKRGRLAESSYNEQFF.

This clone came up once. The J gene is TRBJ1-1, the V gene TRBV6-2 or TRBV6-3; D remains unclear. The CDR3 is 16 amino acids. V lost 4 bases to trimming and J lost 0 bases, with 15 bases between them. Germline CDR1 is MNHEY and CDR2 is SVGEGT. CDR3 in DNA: TGTGCCAGCAGTTCCTCGGCCGTTCTTCTGAACACTGAAGCTTTCTTT. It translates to CASSSSAVLLNTEAFF.

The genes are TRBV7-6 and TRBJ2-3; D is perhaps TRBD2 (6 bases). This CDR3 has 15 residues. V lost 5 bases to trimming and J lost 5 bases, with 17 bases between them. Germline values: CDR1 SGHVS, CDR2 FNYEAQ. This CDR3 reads CASSPQAGLRDTQYF. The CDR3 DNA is TGTGCCAGCAGCCCCCAGGCGGGATTGAGAGATACGCAGTATTTT.

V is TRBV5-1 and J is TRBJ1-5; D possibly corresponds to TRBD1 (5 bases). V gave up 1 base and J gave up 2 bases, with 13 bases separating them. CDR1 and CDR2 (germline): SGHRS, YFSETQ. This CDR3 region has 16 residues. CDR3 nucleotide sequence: TGCGCCAGCAGCTTGAGATCGGGGCAGGGCAATCAGCCCCAGCATTTT. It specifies CASSLRSGQGNQPQHF.

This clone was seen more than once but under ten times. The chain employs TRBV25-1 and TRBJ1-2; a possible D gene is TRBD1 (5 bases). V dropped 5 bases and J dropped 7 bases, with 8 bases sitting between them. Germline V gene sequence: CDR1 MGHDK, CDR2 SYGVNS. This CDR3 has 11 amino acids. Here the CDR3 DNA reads TGTGCCAGCAGTATTGGGGGTGGCTACACCTTC. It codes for CASSIGGGYTF.

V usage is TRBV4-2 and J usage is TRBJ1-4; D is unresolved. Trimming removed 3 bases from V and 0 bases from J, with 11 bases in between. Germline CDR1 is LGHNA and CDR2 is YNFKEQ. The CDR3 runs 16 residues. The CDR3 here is CASSHADGPTNEKLFF. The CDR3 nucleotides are TGTGCCAGCAGCCACGCGGACGGCCCAACTAATGAAAAACTGTTTTTT.

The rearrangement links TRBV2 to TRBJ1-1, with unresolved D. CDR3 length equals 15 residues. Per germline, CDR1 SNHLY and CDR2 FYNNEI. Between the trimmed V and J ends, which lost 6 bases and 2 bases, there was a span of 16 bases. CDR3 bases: TGTGCCAGCAGGGATACACGGAAGGAAAACACTGAAGCTTTCTTT. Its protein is CASRDTRKENTEAFF.